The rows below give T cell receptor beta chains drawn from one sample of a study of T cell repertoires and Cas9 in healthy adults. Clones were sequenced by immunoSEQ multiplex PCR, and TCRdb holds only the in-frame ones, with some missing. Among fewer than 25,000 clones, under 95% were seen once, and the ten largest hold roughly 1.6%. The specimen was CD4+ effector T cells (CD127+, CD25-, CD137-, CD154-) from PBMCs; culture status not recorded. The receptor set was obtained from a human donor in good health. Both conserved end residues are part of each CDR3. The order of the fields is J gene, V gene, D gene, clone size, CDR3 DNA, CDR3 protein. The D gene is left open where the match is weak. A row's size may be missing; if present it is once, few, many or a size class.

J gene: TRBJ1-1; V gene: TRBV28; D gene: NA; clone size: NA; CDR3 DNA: TGTGCCAGCAACTCTGGGCAGGGAAGCACTGAAGCTTTCTTT; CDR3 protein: CASNSGQGSTEAFF
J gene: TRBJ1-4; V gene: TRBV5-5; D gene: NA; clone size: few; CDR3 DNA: TGTGCCAGCAGCCCCTGGGGGGCAACTAATGAAAAACTGTTTTTT; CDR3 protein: CASSPWGATNEKLFF
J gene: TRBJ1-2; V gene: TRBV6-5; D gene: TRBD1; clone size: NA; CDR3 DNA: TGTGCCAGCAGTTACATTGACAGGGGGGGTGGCTACACCTTC; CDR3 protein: CASSYIDRGGGYTF
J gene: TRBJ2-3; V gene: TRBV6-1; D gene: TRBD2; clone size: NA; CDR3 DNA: TGTGCCAGCAGCCTAGCGGGGAGCACAGATACGCAGTATTTT; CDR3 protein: CASSLAGSTDTQYF
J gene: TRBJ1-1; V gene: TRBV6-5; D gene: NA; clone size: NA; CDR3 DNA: TGTGCCAGCAGACAGGACAACATGAACACTGAAGCTTTCTTT; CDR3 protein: CASRQDNMNTEAFF
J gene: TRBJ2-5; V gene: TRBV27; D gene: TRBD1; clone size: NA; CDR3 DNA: TGTGCCAGCAAGGTAAGGGCAGGGGGAAAAGAGACCCAGTACTTC; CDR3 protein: CASKVRAGGKETQYF
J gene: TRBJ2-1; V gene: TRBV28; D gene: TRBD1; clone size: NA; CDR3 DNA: TGTGCCAGCAGTTTACTAGCAGGGGGCAATGAGCAGTTCTTC; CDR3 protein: CASSLLAGGNEQFF
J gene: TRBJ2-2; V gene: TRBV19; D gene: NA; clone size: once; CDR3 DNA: TGTGCCAGTAGTATATCCCCAGGGGCGAACACCGGGGAGCTGTTTTTT; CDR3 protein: CASSISPGANTGELFF
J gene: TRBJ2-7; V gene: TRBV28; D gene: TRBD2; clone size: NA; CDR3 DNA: TGTGCCAGCAGTCCCCACCGTCCTAGCGGGAGCCACGAGCAGTACTTC; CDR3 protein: CASSPHRPSGSHEQYF
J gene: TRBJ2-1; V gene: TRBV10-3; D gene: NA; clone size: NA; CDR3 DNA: TGTGCCACCAGATCCTCGACGAATGAGCAGTTCTTC; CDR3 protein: CATRSSTNEQFF
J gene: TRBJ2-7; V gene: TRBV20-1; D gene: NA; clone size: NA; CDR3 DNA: TGCAGTGCTAGTCCCCTATACGAGCAGTACTTC; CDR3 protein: CSASPLYEQYF
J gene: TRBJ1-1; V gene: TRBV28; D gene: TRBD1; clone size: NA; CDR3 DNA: TGTGCCAGCAGCTCCCCAGACAGGGATGAAGCTTTCTTT; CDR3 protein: CASSSPDRDEAFF
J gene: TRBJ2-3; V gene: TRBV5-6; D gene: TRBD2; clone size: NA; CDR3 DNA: TGTGCCAGCAGCTTGGTGGGAGGGGCAGATACGCAGTATTTT; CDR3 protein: CASSLVGGADTQYF
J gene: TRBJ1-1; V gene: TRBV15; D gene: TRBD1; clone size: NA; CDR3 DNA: TGTGCCACCAGCCGTAGACAGGGCGAGAACACTGAAGCTTTCTTT; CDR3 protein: CATSRRQGENTEAFF
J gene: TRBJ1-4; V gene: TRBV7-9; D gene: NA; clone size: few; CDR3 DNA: TGTGCCAGCAGCACCAGCGGGCCATCTGGGGAAAAACTGTTTTTT; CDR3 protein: CASSTSGPSGEKLFF
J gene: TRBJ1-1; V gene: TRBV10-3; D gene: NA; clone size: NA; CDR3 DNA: TGTGCCATCAGTGAGGTGGAGAACACTGAAGCTTTCTTT; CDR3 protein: CAISEVENTEAFF
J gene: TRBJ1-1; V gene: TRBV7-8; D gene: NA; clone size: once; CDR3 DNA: TGTGCCAGCAGCTTAGTGGGGGGATTCAACACTGAAGCTTTCTTT; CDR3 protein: CASSLVGGFNTEAFF
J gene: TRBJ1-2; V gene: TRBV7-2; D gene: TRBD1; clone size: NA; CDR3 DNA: TGTGCCAGCAGCTACACAGGGGGCAGCGGCTACACCTTC; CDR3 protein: CASSYTGGSGYTF
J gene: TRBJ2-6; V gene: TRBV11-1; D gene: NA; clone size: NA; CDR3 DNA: TGTGCCAGCAGGCCCGCGGAGGGGGCGCCCGGGGCCAACGTCCTGACTTTC; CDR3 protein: CASRPAEGAPGANVLTF
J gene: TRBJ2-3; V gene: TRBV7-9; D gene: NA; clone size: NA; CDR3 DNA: TGTGCCAGCAGCCGAGATTTAACTAGCACAGATACGCAGTATTTT; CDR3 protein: CASSRDLTSTDTQYF